This entry describes one T cell receptor (beta chain). What this receptor recognizes is not known. Receptor amplification or capture employed the immunoSEQ multiplex PCR assay. A mixture of 60 forward primers for TCR Vbeta segments and 13 reverse primers for TCR Jbeta segments was used in the multiplex PCR. A multiplex PCR assay on genomic DNA amplified the CDR3 region of rearranged TCR beta genes. The amplified TCR beta libraries were sequenced on the Illumina HiSeq System as 87-base-pair reads. The authors processed their data as follows. A later analysis tallied roughly 80 million unique TCR beta chains across the 600 to 700 repertoires, and approximately 11 million of those chains were shared by two or more donors. Raw reads were error-corrected and collapsed into unique sequences by a nearest-neighbor algorithm in which closely related sequences were merged to remove PCR and sequencing errors. Alignment of CDR3 sequences to IMGT reference sequences was used to assign V, D and J gene segments. For a sequence to be retained, a match of at least six nucleotides to both a V gene segment and a J gene segment was required. A rearrangement counted as productive if the CDR3 had no stop codons and remained in frame with V and J, and every other rearrangement counted as non-productive. CDR3 was defined by IMGT convention, running from the second conserved V-encoded cysteine to the conserved J-encoded phenylalanine. The earlier analysis of some 600 of the donors excluded sequences that lacked an unambiguous match to a single V gene segment. An earlier analysis of 587 of the donors classified V segments as functional when productive rearrangements were above 56.7% and as segregating when the standard deviation between donors was above 5%. A statistical classification framework was built for diagnosing cytomegalovirus status from the catalog of TCR beta chain sequences. A later analysis assigned V and J genes by comparing TCR nucleotide sequences with IMGT/GENE-DB human TR gene sequences. The TCRdist pipeline was used in a later analysis to assign CDR3 sequences and most-parsimonious VDJ recombination scenarios. In a later analysis, every TCR beta chain was defined by the combination of its CDR3 amino acid sequence and its V-gene family, and reads without a unique V-gene family were dropped. A later analysis removed roughly 590 highly shared, low-generation-probability nucleotide sequences to deal with suspected cross-contamination and a sequencing artifact. A later analysis calculated a clonal expansion index for each public chain from normalized within-repertoire ranks of inferred template counts. Generation probabilities in a later analysis came from a VDJ recombination model fitted to out-of-frame rearrangements, and those results were checked against IGoR. Hypergeometric tests were used in a later analysis to score TCR-TCR, TCR-HLA and TCR-CMV co-occurrence, with a repertoire-size bias correction applied to the TCR pairs. In a later analysis, false discovery rates were estimated by permuting HLA or CMV assignments 20 times. In a later analysis, co-occurring TCRs were grouped using DBSCAN, with TCRdist sequence similarity added in when clustering inside HLA-allele-positive subsets. For co-occurrence clustering, repertoires with fewer than 30,000 or more than 120,000 public chains were excluded, along with about five repertoires with anomalous nucleotide sharing. As stored in TCRdb, this immuneACCESS dataset retains in-frame rearrangements with V and J assigned. A fraction of the clones does not appear; measured against another copy, unresolved V genes explain less than half of the discrepancy, and the remainder lacks a known reason. That table is the source of V, J and clone size, and D and trimming were worked out from the DNA. The data table for this sample lists some 140,000 clones. The ten largest clones add up to around 1.5% of the sample.

These data belong to a study of cytomegalovirus exposure and HLA in healthy donors (dated by TCRdb to the late 2010s). About the full investigation: In an earlier analysis of some 550 of the donors, 250 to 350 Gb of sequence data and 100 million or so unique TCR beta sequences from 180 million or so T cells were reported. To study patterns of TCR occurrence, a later analysis re-analyzed previously published TCR beta repertoires from just over 650 donors and added high-resolution HLA genotyping. Among the approximately 420 genotyped donors, approximately 76% belonged to the genetic ancestry cluster associated with self-reported Caucasian donors. Typing coverage varied by locus: roughly 629-640 donors for A, B, C, DRB1 and DQB1; approximately 560 for DQA1; about 590 for DPA1; approximately 470 for DPB1. The study profiled the T cell repertoires of 666 subjects by immunosequencing and related them to cytomegalovirus serostatus. Because of strong linkage in the cohort, five DR-DQ haplotypes were treated as single units for association and clustering. To predict cytomegalovirus infection status, the study brought together high-throughput TCR immunosequencing, statistical association of individual TCRs with disease status, and machine learning. In addition to the first cohort of 666 subjects, a separate validation cohort of 100 to 150 different subjects was used. In a later genetic analysis, genome-wide SNP genotypes for about 65% of the roughly 700 donors were used, and that subset was treated as a discovery cohort. HLA typing covered class I and class II loci at four-digit resolution. All discovery cohort repertoires had been generated on a single sequencing platform. Approximately 300 gigabases of sequencing data and approximately 92 million unique TCR sequences made up an early release that covered approximately 700 HLA-typed donors. The study aimed to test whether signatures of past pathogen exposure could be identified by cataloging public T cell receptors. In the later analysis, no new phenotypic data were used to find candidate immune exposures; instead, reliance was placed on TCR beta sequences and their occurrence across donors. Donor age, sex, ethnicity and CMV serostatus were collected together with the repertoire data. Across 300 to 500 genotyped donors of the cohort, an average of about 240,000 unique TCR beta nucleotide sequences per donor were sequenced, and 15% to 20% of those sequences were non-productive. An earlier analysis of approximately 640 of the donors applied high-throughput TCR beta sequencing to assess whether each TCR beta V gene segment acted as functional or pseudogenic. The study at large found these results: Some IMGT-functional V segments, including TRBV6-2 and TRBV6-3, could not be told apart with the 87-base-pair reads, so those segments were excluded. When HLA alleles, especially DR and DQ, strongly co-occurred, attributing TCR associations to individual alleles was difficult. Correlated functional status among segregating V segments might be attributable to linkage disequilibrium, but an unknown experimental factor could not be ruled out. V-gene and J-gene trimming of TCR beta chains was associated with a missense DCLRE1C variant in a later genetic analysis, and the association was replicated in an independent cohort. In a later analysis, HLA-associated TCR beta chains showed more clonal expansion and lower generation probabilities than non-associated chains that were equally common. The sequencing pipeline was judged likely to have produced a cluster of highly shared sequence variants as a technical artifact. Because some donors lacked HLA typing at each locus, the association tests relied only on the typed subset. According to a later analysis, parvovirus B19, influenza, CMV and Epstein-Barr virus appeared linked to several top co-occurrence clusters. Across donors, most TCR sequences were observed very rarely, whereas some public TCRs were present in many individuals. In an earlier analysis of some 640 of the donors, most TCR beta V segments were observed in productive rearrangements about 87% or about 30% of the time, broadly matching IMGT annotations. Three of the identified cytomegalovirus-associated TCR beta chains were confirmed in vitro to be specific for cytomegalovirus antigens. The study listed 164 TCR beta chains as associated with cytomegalovirus. Presence/absence analyses assumed roughly uniform sequencing depth across donors, an assumption that may not hold. At a false discovery rate of 0.05, a later analysis linked fewer than 20,000 TCR beta sequences to specific HLA alleles. A further reported finding was that TCR beta sequences accurately predicted the HLA-A and HLA-B alleles for most subjects in the first cohort. This cohort had only TCR beta chains sequenced, and the lack of alpha or paired-chain data limited which features could be detected. The earlier analysis of fewer than 750 of the donors excluded 15 to 20 rarely observed V segments, including chromosome 9 orphons, because counts were too low. In both the original and validation cohorts, the classifier was reported to diagnose cytomegalovirus status with high specificity and sensitivity. A later genetic analysis reported fewer N-insertions in productive TCRs among donors in an Asian-associated ancestry cluster than the roughly 720-donor mean. Most CMV-associated TCR beta chains appeared to be HLA-restricted in a later analysis, and the HLA associations seemed to be driven largely by CMV exposure. According to the authors, the approach could potentially be generalized to other disease states and immunological phenotypes. The only immune exposure information available for the cohort was CMV serostatus. A later analysis found that TCR association rates varied across HLA loci, with DRB1 alleles showing the most associated TCRs and HLA-C alleles the fewest.

The cohort was made up of 500 to 850 healthy bone marrow donors. All cohort members were sampled while nominally healthy, although unrecorded immune exposures were likely present. The donor tested CMV seronegative and was one of the 352 seronegative cohort members. Every donor gave a peripheral blood sample, and the peripheral blood mononuclear cells from that sample were used for TCR beta sequencing. The Qiagen DNeasy Blood Extraction Kit was used to extract genomic DNA from the blood cell samples. Reading the germline V gene gives CDR1 SGHRS and CDR2 YFSETQ. From cysteine to phenylalanine, the CDR3 is 11 amino acids long. Only the CDR3 part of the read is kept: 33 bases, read in frame from the first base. V is pared back by 0 bases and J by 16 bases, with 8 bases lying between the germline termini.

Sequenced input: PBMCs. This TCR was recovered from a woman between 40 and 50 years old in good health and CMV-seronegative. The sequence joins TRBV5-1 to TRBJ2-6; the D gene is perhaps TRBD2, from 6 matching bases. The base sequence is TGCGCCAGCAGCTTGGGGAGGGAGCTGACTTTC. It encodes CASSLGRELTF.